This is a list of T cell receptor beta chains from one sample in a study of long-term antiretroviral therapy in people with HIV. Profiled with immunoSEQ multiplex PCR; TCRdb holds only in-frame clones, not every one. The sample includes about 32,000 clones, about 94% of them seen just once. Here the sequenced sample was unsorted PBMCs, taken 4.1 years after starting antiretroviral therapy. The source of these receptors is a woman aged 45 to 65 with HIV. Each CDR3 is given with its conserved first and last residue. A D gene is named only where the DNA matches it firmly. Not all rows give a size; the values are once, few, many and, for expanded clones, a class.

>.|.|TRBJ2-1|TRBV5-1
CASSLSGRHNEQFF
TGCGCCAGCAGCTTATCGGGGCGGCACAATGAGCAGTTCTTC
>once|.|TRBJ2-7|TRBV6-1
CASSELPPPYEQYF
TGTGCCAGCAGTGAACTCCCTCCTCCCTACGAGCAGTACTTC
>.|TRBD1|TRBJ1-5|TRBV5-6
CASSLRQGGNQPQHF
TGTGCCAGCAGCTTAAGACAGGGCGGCAATCAGCCCCAGCATTTT
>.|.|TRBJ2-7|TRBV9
CASSVTPTSHEQYF
TGTGCCAGCAGCGTAACCCCTACAAGCCACGAGCAGTACTTC
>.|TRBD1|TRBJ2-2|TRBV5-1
CASSLDRGHTGELFF
TGCGCCAGCAGCTTGGACAGGGGGCACACCGGGGAGCTGTTTTTT
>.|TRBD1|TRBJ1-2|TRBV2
CASSGDRDGYTF
TGTGCCAGCAGTGGGGACAGGGATGGCTACACCTTC
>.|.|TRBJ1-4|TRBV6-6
CASSPRDTNEKLFF
TGTGCCAGCAGTCCCAGGGATACTAATGAAAAACTGTTTTTT
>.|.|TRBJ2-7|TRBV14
CASSDLFGSQTYEQYF
TGTGCCAGCAGCGACTTATTCGGGAGCCAGACCTACGAGCAGTACTTC
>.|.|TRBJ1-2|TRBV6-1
CASRTYADLLYGYTF
TGTGCCAGCAGGACCTATGCGGACCTTCTCTATGGCTACACCTTC
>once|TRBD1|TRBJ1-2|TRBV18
CASSAGQGGYGYTF
TGTGCCAGCTCTGCGGGACAGGGAGGCTATGGCTACACCTTC
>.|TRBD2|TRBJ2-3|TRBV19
CASSTLAGGPNTQYF
TGTGCCAGTAGTACACTAGCGGGGGGGCCAAATACGCAGTATTTT
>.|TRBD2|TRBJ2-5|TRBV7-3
CASSLTSGQETQYF
TGTGCCAGCAGCTTGACTAGCGGCCAAGAGACCCAGTACTTC
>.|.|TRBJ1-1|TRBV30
CAWSVSPGGRRQAFF
TGTGCCTGGAGTGTATCCCCGGGCGGACGGAGGCAAGCTTTCTTT
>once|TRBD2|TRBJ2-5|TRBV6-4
CASSENGGETQYF
TGTGCCAGCAGTGAAAACGGGGGGGAGACCCAGTACTTC
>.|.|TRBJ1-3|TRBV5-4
CASSPGGGSGNTIYF
TGTGCCAGCAGCCCGGGAGGGGGGTCGGGAAACACCATATATTTT
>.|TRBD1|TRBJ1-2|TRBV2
CASKTNRDSSSYTF
TGTGCCAGCAAAACGAACCGGGACAGTTCTTCCTACACCTTC
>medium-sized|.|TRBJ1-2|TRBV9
CASSVGRESDYYGYTF
TGTGCCAGCAGCGTAGGTAGGGAGTCGGACTACTATGGCTACACCTTC
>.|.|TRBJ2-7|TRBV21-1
CASSNDSPPSSYEQYF
TGTGCCAGCAGCAACGACAGTCCCCCCAGCTCCTACGAGCAGTACTTC
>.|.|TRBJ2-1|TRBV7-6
CASSLSGEYNEQFF
TGTGCCAGCAGCTTATCCGGCGAGTACAATGAGCAGTTCTTC
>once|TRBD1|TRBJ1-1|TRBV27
CASSPTRTGGLAFF
TGTGCCAGCAGCCCTACCCGGACAGGGGGATTAGCTTTCTTT
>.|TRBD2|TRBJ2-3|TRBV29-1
CSVEARSGGAGFSTDTQYF
TGCAGCGTTGAAGCCCGGAGCGGGGGGGCCGGATTTAGCACAGATACGCAGTATTTT
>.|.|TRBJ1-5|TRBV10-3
CAISTDAGANQPQHF
TGTGCCATCAGCACGGACGCCGGGGCCAATCAGCCCCAGCATTTT
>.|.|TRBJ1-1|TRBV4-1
CASSQEHGRDTEAFF
TGCGCCAGCAGCCAAGAGCACGGGAGGGACACTGAAGCTTTCTTT
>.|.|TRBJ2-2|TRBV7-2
CASREDTGELFF
TGTGCCAGCCGGGAAGACACCGGGGAGCTGTTTTTT
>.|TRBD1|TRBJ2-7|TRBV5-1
CASSPGQALYEQYF
TGCGCCAGCAGCCCCGGACAGGCCCTCTACGAGCAGTACTTC
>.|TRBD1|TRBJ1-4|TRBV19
CASSLRTGDGLFDEKLFF
TGTGCCAGTAGTCTTCGGACAGGGGACGGCTTGTTTGATGAAAAACTGTTTTTT
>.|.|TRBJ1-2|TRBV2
CASSEGGYGYTF
TGTGCCAGCAGTGAAGGGGGTTATGGCTACACCTTC
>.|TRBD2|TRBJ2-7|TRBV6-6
CASNPSGGLYEQYF
TGTGCCAGCAATCCGAGCGGGGGCCTCTACGAGCAGTACTTC
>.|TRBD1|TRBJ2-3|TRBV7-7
CASSRTGGSTDTQYF
TGTGCTAGCAGCCGGACAGGGGGAAGCACAGATACGCAGTATTTT
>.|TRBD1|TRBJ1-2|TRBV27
CASSEWTGGGYTF
TGTGCCAGCAGTGAGTGGACAGGGGGGGGCTACACCTTC
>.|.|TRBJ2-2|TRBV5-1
CASSLDRNTGELFF
TGCGCCAGCAGCTTAGACAGGAACACCGGGGAGCTGTTTTTT
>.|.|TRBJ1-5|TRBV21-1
CASSGGAANQPQHF
TGTGCCAGCAGCGGCGGCGCGGCCAATCAGCCCCAGCATTTT
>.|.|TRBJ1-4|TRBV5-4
CASSTGTLQEKLFF
TGTGCCAGCAGCACCGGGACCTTGCAAGAAAAACTGTTTTTT
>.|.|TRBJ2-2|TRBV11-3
CASSSRGGTGELFF
TGTGCCAGCAGCTCCAGGGGGGGGACCGGGGAGCTGTTTTTT
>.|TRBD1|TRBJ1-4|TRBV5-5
CASSLAFGTGEEKLFF
TGTGCCAGCAGCTTGGCCTTCGGGACAGGGGAGGAAAAACTGTTTTTT
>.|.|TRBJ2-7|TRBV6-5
CASSSADRSSYEQYF
TGTGCCAGCAGCTCCGCAGACAGGTCCTCCTACGAGCAGTACTTC
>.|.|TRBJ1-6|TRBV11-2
CASSIYTGLSYNSPLHF
TGTGCCAGCAGCATCTACACAGGGCTCTCCTATAATTCACCCCTCCACTTT
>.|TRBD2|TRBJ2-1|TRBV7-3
CASSSAPSGGTFYNEQFF
TGTGCCAGCAGCTCCGCCCCTAGCGGGGGGACCTTCTACAATGAGCAGTTCTTC
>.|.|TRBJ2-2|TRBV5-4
CASSLEQNTGELFF
TGTGCCAGCAGCTTGGAACAGAACACCGGGGAGCTGTTTTTT
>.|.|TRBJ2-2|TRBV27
CASSYSWNTGELFF
TGTGCCAGCAGTTACAGTTGGAACACCGGGGAGCTGTTTTTT
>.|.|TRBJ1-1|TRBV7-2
CASSPSLVTGNTEAFF
TGTGCCAGCAGCCCCTCCCTGGTGACAGGGAACACTGAAGCTTTCTTT
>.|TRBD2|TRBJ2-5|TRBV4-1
CASSLMTSGGQETQYF
TGCGCCAGCAGCCTAATGACTAGCGGGGGACAAGAGACCCAGTACTTC
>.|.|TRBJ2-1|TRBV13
CASRQRGGRNEQFF
TGTGCCAGCAGACAGCGAGGGGGGAGAAATGAGCAGTTCTTC
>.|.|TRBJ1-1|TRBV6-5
CASSYSARPPVGEAFF
TGTGCCAGCAGTTACTCAGCCAGGCCCCCAGTAGGTGAAGCTTTCTTT
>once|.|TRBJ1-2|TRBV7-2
CASSLTGHYGYTF
TGTGCCAGCAGCTTAACCGGTCATTATGGCTACACCTTC
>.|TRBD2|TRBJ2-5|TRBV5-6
CASSEPGTSGALYQETQYF
TGTGCCAGCAGTGAGCCCGGGACTAGCGGGGCATTGTACCAAGAGACCCAGTACTTC
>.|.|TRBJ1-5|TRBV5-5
CASSLEWGGEPQHF
TGTGCCAGCAGCTTGGAATGGGGCGGGGAGCCCCAGCATTTT
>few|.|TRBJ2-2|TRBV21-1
CASKDPGELFF
TGTGCCAGTAAGGACCCCGGGGAGCTGTTTTTT
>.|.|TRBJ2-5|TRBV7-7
CASSLWGDQTQYF
TGTGCTAGCAGCTTATGGGGGGATCAGACCCAGTACTTC
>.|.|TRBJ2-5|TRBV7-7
CASSLGGGQETQYF
TGTGCTAGCAGCTTAGGGGGTGGGCAAGAGACCCAGTACTTC
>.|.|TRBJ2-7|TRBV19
CASSIDGGGQAYEQYF
TGTGCCAGTAGTATAGACGGGGGCGGTCAGGCCTACGAGCAGTACTTC
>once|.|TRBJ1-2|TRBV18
CASSPITGYGYTF
TGTGCCAGCTCACCAATAACAGGCTATGGCTACACCTTC
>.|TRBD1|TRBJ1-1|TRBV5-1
CASSLETGGTEAFF
TGCGCCAGCAGCTTGGAGACAGGGGGAACTGAAGCTTTCTTT
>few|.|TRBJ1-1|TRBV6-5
CASTPGRVGEAFF
TGTGCCAGCACCCCAGGGAGGGTTGGTGAAGCTTTCTTT
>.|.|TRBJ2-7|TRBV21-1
CASWNEQYF
TGTGCCAGTTGGAACGAGCAGTACTTC